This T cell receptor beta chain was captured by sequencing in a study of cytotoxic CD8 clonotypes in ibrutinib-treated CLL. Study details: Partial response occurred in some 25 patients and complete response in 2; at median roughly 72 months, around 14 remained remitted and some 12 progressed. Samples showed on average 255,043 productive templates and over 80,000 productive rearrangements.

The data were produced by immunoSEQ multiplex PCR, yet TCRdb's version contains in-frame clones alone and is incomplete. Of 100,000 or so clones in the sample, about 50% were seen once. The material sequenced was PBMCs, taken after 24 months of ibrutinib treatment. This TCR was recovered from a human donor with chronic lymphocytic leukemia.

The CDR3 loop is CSSDGGYNEQFF. CDR3 in DNA: TGCAGCTCCGACGGGGGTTACAATGAGCAGTTCTTC. V and J are TRBV29-1 and TRBJ2-1; perhaps TRBD2 as D (6 bases). The V end lost 8 bases, the J end lost 4 bases, and 12 bases lay between the germline ends. The CDR3 runs to 12 residues. Germline V lookup: CDR1 SQVTM, CDR2 ANQGSEA.